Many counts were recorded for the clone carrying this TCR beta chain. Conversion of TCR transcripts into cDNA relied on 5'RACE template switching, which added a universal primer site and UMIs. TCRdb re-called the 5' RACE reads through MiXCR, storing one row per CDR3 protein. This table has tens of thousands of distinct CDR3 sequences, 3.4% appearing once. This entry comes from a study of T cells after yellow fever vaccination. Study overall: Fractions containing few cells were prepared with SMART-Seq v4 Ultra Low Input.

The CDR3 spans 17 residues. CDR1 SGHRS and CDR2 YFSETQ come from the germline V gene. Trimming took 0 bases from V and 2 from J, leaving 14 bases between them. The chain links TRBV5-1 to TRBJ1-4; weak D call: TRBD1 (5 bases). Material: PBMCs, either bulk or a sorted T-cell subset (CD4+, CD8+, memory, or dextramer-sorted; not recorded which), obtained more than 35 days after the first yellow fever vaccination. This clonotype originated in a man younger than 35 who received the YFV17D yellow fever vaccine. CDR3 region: CASSLVRDGLTNEKLFF. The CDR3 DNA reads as TGCGCCAGCAGCTTGGTTCGGGACGGACTTACTAATGAAAAACTGTTTTTT.